This TCR beta chain is drawn from a study of T cells in localized non-small cell lung cancer. Study-level points and caveats: The tumor had only one region sequenced, so heterogeneity remains possible. Longer overall survival was associated with a higher density of T cells in the blood.

Concerning this clone: Its specificity is unknown.

The method was immunoSEQ multiplex PCR; TCRdb's version includes in-frame clones alone and lacks a portion of them. The table records roughly 30,000 clones, about 88% of them present only once. This CDR3 has 13 amino acids. Trimming took 6 bases from V and 3 from J, leaving 10 bases between them. CDR1 is SGHNT and CDR2 is YYREEE in the germline V gene (reference sequence). The chain carries TRBV5-4 and TRBJ2-1, with TRBD1 as a possible D gene (5 bases). The source of this sequence is a female donor at least 60 years old with stage III squamous cell lung carcinoma. The sample was peripheral blood, taken before any cancer treatment. Here the CDR3 DNA reads TGTGCCAGCACCCTAGACAGCTACAATGAGCAGTTCTTC. Protein product: CASTLDSYNEQFF.